A selection of T cell receptor beta chains follows, all from one sample in a study of T cells in Graves' hyperthyroidism and ophthalmopathy. MiXCR was run by TCRdb on the multiplex PCR reads, yielding one entry per CDR3 protein. The sample holds about 610,000 distinct CDR3 sequences, roughly a sixth seen once. The sequenced sample consisted of blood. The source of these receptors is a woman in her thirties or forties with Graves' ophthalmopathy. CDR3s include the opening cysteine and the closing phenylalanine or tryptophan. The order of the fields is D gene, V gene, J gene, clone size, CDR3 protein, CDR3 DNA. The D gene is left open where the match is weak. Clone size is given for some rows only: seen once, a few or many times, or a class if the clone is expanded.

.	TRBV7-3	TRBJ2-2	many	CASSSSGAGELFF	TGTGCCAGCAGCTCCTCGGGGGCCGGGGAGCTGTTTTTT
.	TRBV7-9	TRBJ2-7	many	CASSSTYSDTNWVEQYF	TGTGCCAGCAGCTCGACCTACTCCGACACAAACTGGGTCGAGCAGTACTTC
.	TRBV12-3/TRBV12-4	TRBJ2-6	few	CASILGGSSGANVLTF	TGTGCCAGCATCCTAGGGGGGAGCTCTGGGGCCAACGTCCTGACTTTC
.	TRBV28	TRBJ1-2	few	CASRLPGTAYGYTF	TGTGCCAGCAGATTACCCGGGACGGCCTATGGCTACACCTTC
TRBD2	TRBV2	TRBJ2-5	many	CAISTSGNQETQYF	TGTGCCATCTCAACTAGCGGGAATCAAGAGACCCAGTACTTC
TRBD1	TRBV6-1	TRBJ2-1	many	CASSHGTASHEQFF	TGTGCCAGCTCCCACGGGACAGCATCCCATGAGCAGTTCTTC
.	TRBV7-9	TRBJ2-2	.	CASSPPRATGELFF	TGTGCCAGCAGCCCCCCAAGGGCGACCGGGGAGCTGTTTTTT
TRBD1	TRBV10-2	TRBJ1-3	.	CASRSTGGVAGNTIYF	TGCGCCAGCAGATCGACAGGGGGGGTAGCTGGAAACACCATATATTTT
.	TRBV3-1	TRBJ2-2	.	CASSQEDRRKTAGELFF	TGTGCCAGCAGCCAAGAGGACCGGCGGAAGACGGCCGGGGAGCTGTTTTTT
.	TRBV12-3/TRBV12-4	TRBJ2-3	.	CASSLPLDTQYF	TGTGCCAGCAGTTTACCTCTAGATACGCAGTATTTT
.	TRBV2	TRBJ1-1	many	CASSVRDMGAFF	TGTGCCAGCAGTGTACGGGATATGGGAGCTTTCTTT
.	TRBV20-1	TRBJ1-4	many	CSAKHTLGEKLFF	TGCAGTGCAAAACACACGCTGGGTGAAAAACTGTTTTTT
.	TRBV15	TRBJ1-5	.	CATSRAGGAIGQPQHF	TGTGCCACCAGCAGGGCGGGAGGGGCCATTGGACAGCCCCAGCATTTT
TRBD2	TRBV19	TRBJ2-5	few	CASSFGLAGAQETQYF	TGTGCCAGTAGTTTCGGACTAGCGGGGGCGCAAGAGACCCAGTACTTC
.	TRBV7-2	TRBJ2-1	.	CASNLQGGVNNEQFF	TGTGCCAGCAACTTACAGGGGGGGGTTAACAATGAGCAGTTCTTC
TRBD2	TRBV18	TRBJ2-3	many	CASSQQAGVSDTQYF	TGTGCCAGCTCCCAACAAGCGGGGGTATCAGATACGCAGTATTTT
.	TRBV3-1	TRBJ2-1	many	CASSQEPAGYEQFF	TGTGCCAGCAGCCAAGAGCCGGCGGGGTATGAGCAGTTCTTC
TRBD1	TRBV20-1	TRBJ1-6	few	CSAKDRGLWNSPLHF	TGCAGTGCTAAGGACAGGGGGCTCTGGAATTCACCCCTCCACTTT
.	TRBV4-1	TRBJ1-6	.	CASSPLISAGDSPLHF	TGCGCCAGCAGCCCGCTCATCTCGGCGGGGGATTCACCCCTCCACTTT
.	TRBV6-1	TRBJ1-2	many	CASGRDGKNYGYTF	TGTGCCAGCGGGCGAGACGGAAAGAACTATGGCTACACCTTC
.	TRBV28	TRBJ1-1	many	CASSLTTKNTEAFF	TGTGCCAGCAGTTTGACGACAAAGAACACTGAAGCTTTCTTT